Below are 9 T cell receptor beta chains sequenced from a single sample in a study of cytomegalovirus exposure and HLA in healthy donors. The study ran its PCR with 60 Vbeta and 13 Jbeta primers. Here immunoSEQ multiplex PCR was the method, and the copy in TCRdb shows in-frame clones only, minus some. The table shows about 96,000 clones, with 65% to 75% occurring only once. The sample consisted of PBMCs. The receptor set was obtained from a female donor in good health and CMV-seropositive.

The chain is built from TRBV11-2 and TRBJ1-4, with D possibly being TRBD1 (6 bases). Trimming took 5 bases from V and 4 from J, leaving 11 bases between them. Germline CDR1 and CDR2: SGHAT and FQNNGV. The CDR3 consists of 14 residues. This chain's CDR3 is CASSQGGINEKLFF. In nucleotides, the CDR3 is TGTGCCAGCAGCCAAGGGGGTATTAATGAAAAACTGTTTTTT.

The chain has TRBV7-9 and TRBJ2-3, with 11 bases lining up with TRBD2. J was trimmed by 6 bases and V by 2 bases; bases with no gene match: 4. Germline assignment: CDR1 SEHNR and CDR2 FQNEAQ (reference sequence). This CDR3 has 15 residues. The chain's CDR3 is CASSLLAGGRDTQYF. CDR3 DNA sequence: TGTGCCAGCAGCTTATTAGCGGGGGGGCGGGATACGCAGTATTTT.

The chain couples TRBV28 to TRBJ2-5, with 7 bases identical to TRBD1. This CDR3 has 14 amino acids. V trimming: 3 bases; J trimming: 2 bases; junction bases outside the gene matches: 3. Germline V gives CDR1 MDHEN, CDR2 SYDVKM. Written as DNA, the CDR3 is TGTGCCAGCAGTTTTTGGGACAGACAAGAGACCCAGTACTTC. It codes for CASSFWDRQETQYF.

The rearrangement joins TRBV7-9 to TRBJ2-2; 10 nucleotides align to TRBD1. This CDR3 has 16 amino acids. V gave up 5 bases and J gave up 1 base; unmatched junction bases: 4. Germline V gives CDR1 SEHNR, CDR2 FQNEAQ (reference sequence). The CDR3 is CASSRDRGWNTGELFF. The CDR3 coding sequence is TGTGCCAGCAGCCGGGACAGGGGCTGGAACACCGGGGAGCTGTTTTTT.

The chain carries TRBV25-1 and TRBJ1-3; unclear D gene. The germline V gene encodes CDR1 MGHDK and CDR2 SYGVNS. Trimming cost V 8 bases and J 3 bases, with 5 bases left between them. The CDR3 extends over 11 amino acids. The CDR3 bases are TGTGCCAGCGTAATTGGAAACACCATATATTTT. Its translation is CASVIGNTIYF.

This rearrangement joins TRBV7-2 to TRBJ1-5, with 8 bases that match TRBD1. The CDR3 runs to 14 residues. In germline, CDR1 is SGHTA, CDR2 FQGNSA. The V gene end was trimmed by 4 bases and the J gene end by 2 bases; junction bases not matched to a gene: 1. CDR3 sequence (DNA): TGTGCCAGCAGCTCGACAGGGGGCAATCAGCCCCAGCATTTT. Residues: CASSSTGGNQPQHF.

This clone was recorded a few times. The chain uses TRBV5-8 and TRBJ1-2, with TRBD1 matching over 7 bases. V lost 2 bases to trimming and J lost 2 bases; unmatched junction nucleotides: 6. This CDR3 is 15 amino acids long. Germline values: CDR1 SGHTS, CDR2 YDEGEE. The CDR3 DNA reads TGTGCCAGCAGCTTCGGGACAGCTACCAACTATGGCTACACCTTC. Its translation: CASSFGTATNYGYTF.

The gene calls are TRBV30 and TRBJ1-1; D ambiguous. V was clipped by 3 bases and J by 4 bases, with 12 bases between them. Germline-derived CDR1 and CDR2 are GTSNPN and SVGIG (reference sequence). This CDR3 comprises 13 residues. The CDR3 region has the DNA TGTGCCTGGAGGCCTGGAGAGGGCACTGAAGCTTTCTTT. This encodes CAWRPGEGTEAFF.

In DNA form, the CDR3 reads TGTGCCAGCAGCCCCGGACAGGGGGACGGAAACACCATATATTTT. It specifies CASSPGQGDGNTIYF. The gene calls are TRBV7-2 and TRBJ1-3, with 10 bases aligning to TRBD1. J was trimmed by 4 bases and V by 5 bases; bases with no gene match: 5. This CDR3 comprises 15 residues. CDR1 SGHTA and CDR2 FQGNSA come from the germline V gene.